A single sample gave rise to the 14 T cell receptor beta chains below, sequenced in a study of CD8 T cells in Susac syndrome. After extraction with the RNeasy kit, about 0.45 to 1 ug of the RNA was reverse transcribed using random hexamers. TCRdb used MiXCR to reprocess the immunoSEQ multiplex PCR reads, holding one entry per CDR3 protein. The sample lists approximately 170,000 distinct CDR3 sequences, 94% occurring once. Material for sequencing was CD4+ T cells from PBMCs. These receptors were collected from a human donor with multiple sclerosis.

The V call is TRBV7-2, the J call TRBJ2-5; TRBD2 agrees at 8 bases. The V gene end was trimmed by 5 bases and the J gene end by 5 bases; junction bases not matched to a gene: 4. The CDR3 contains 13 residues. Germline V gene lookup returns CDR1 SGHTA and CDR2 FQGNSA. The CDR3 here is CASSREREETQYF. In DNA, the CDR3 is TGTGCCAGCAGCCGAGAGCGGGAGGAGACCCAGTACTTC.

The V and J genes are TRBV6-6 and TRBJ2-2; 8 bases are a match to TRBD1. There are 16 residues in the CDR3. Germline CDR1 is MNHNY and CDR2 is SVGAGI (reference sequence). J lost 5 bases, V lost 6 bases, and 11 bases had no gene match. The CDR3 loop reads CASSRQGASLTGELFF. Here the CDR3 DNA reads TGTGCCAGCAGCCGTCAGGGGGCGAGTCTAACCGGGGAGCTGTTTTTT.

In its sample, this clonotype was seen once. The chain couples TRBV6-5 to TRBJ2-6; D unresolved. Germline values: CDR1 MNHEY, CDR2 SVGAGI. V was shortened by 8 bases and J by 8 bases, with 13 bases between the two germline ends. The CDR3 loop spans 13 amino acids. The DNA of the CDR3 is TGTGCCAGCCGATGGACGGTTACCAACGTCCTGACTTTC. This sequence encodes CASRWTVTNVLTF.

This chain joins TRBV30 and TRBJ2-7, with D maybe TRBD2 (7 bases). The CDR3 has 12 amino acids. V lost 4 bases and J 2 bases, leaving 9 bases between the germline ends. CDR1 is GTSNPN, CDR2 SVGIG, per germline (reference sequence). For the CDR3, the DNA is TGTGCCTGGAAGGGGGGGGCCTACGAGCAGTACTTC. This translates into CAWKGGAYEQYF.

This chain connects TRBV20-1 to TRBJ2-7, with TRBD1 matching over 12 bases. This CDR3 contains 16 residues. V gave up 4 bases and J gave up 2 bases; unmatched junction bases: 9. Germline V gene lookup returns CDR1 DFQATT and CDR2 SNEGSKA (reference sequence). For the CDR3, the DNA is TGCAGTGCTACGGGACAGGGGGCCGGGAGGACCTACGAGCAGTACTTC. Its protein product is CSATGQGAGRTYEQYF.

The V and J genes are TRBV20-1 and TRBJ2-5, with 9 positions matching TRBD1. The trim removed 6 bases at V and 8 bases at J, leaving 7 bases unmatched. The CDR3 is made up of 12 amino acids. The germline gives CDR1 DFQATT, CDR2 SNEGSKA (reference sequence). The CDR3 reads CSAIDRGETQYF. In DNA, the CDR3 is TGCAGTGCCATTGACAGGGGGGAAACCCAGTACTTC.

The J gene is TRBJ1-1, the V gene TRBV3-1; TRBD1 is a possible D gene (5 bases). The V end lost 3 bases, the J end lost 5 bases, and 13 bases lay between the germline ends. The CDR3 runs 14 residues. Germline V lookup: CDR1 LGHDT, CDR2 YNNKEL (reference sequence). CDR3 in DNA: TGTGCCAGCAGCCAGGGGCAGTTAGGAACTGAAGCTTTCTTT. The encoded protein is CASSQGQLGTEAFF.

The J gene is TRBJ2-7, the V gene TRBV12-3 or TRBV12-4; TRBD2 matches 9 bases. The V and J ends lost 0 bases and 2 bases, in that order; junction bases with no gene match: 2. The CDR3 runs 15 residues. The CDR3 sequence is CASSLAAGGPYEQYF. CDR3 bases: TGTGCCAGCAGTTTAGCGGCGGGAGGGCCCTACGAGCAGTACTTC.

The chain combines TRBV15 with TRBJ1-5; the D is unclear. The V gene lost 0 bases and the J gene lost 3 bases, with 12 bases spanning the gap. Germline CDR1 and CDR2: LNHNV and YYDKDF (reference sequence). This CDR3 spans 16 amino acids. The DNA for the CDR3 is TGTGCCACCAGCAGAGATTCCGGGGTCCACAATCAGCCCCAGCATTTT. This codes for CATSRDSGVHNQPQHF.

The rearrangement links TRBV7-2 to TRBJ2-1, with 9 nucleotides matching TRBD2. Germline CDR1 is SGHTA and CDR2 is FQGNSA. The CDR3 runs to 15 residues. Trimming removed 4 bases from V and 3 bases from J; junction bases left unmatched: 4. The CDR3 loop is CASSSGTSYYNEQFF. Written as DNA, the CDR3 is TGTGCCAGCAGCTCAGGGACTAGCTACTACAATGAGCAGTTCTTC.

The chain uses TRBV6-2 or TRBV6-3 and TRBJ1-4; TRBD1 is a possible D gene (6 bases). This CDR3 spans 14 amino acids. CDR1 is MNHEY and CDR2 is SVGEGT in the germline V gene. Trimming pared 7 bases from V and 6 bases from J, leaving 15 bases between. For the CDR3, the DNA is TGTGCCAGCACCAGGACAGAACGGGATGAAAAACTGTTTTTT. This codes for CASTRTERDEKLFF.

This sequence joins TRBV30 and TRBJ1-4, with 7 bases fitting TRBD1. The CDR3 spans 13 residues. Germline CDR1 reads GTSNPN; CDR2 reads SVGIG (reference sequence). V dropped 2 bases and J dropped 5; count of bases not matched to a gene: 2. CDR3 protein: CAWSPDRNEKLFF. The CDR3 DNA sequence: TGTGCCTGGAGTCCGGACAGGAATGAAAAACTGTTTTTT.

The rearrangement joins TRBV6-2 or TRBV6-3 to TRBJ2-2; D is possibly TRBD1 (6 bases). Germline V gene data show CDR1 as MNHEY and CDR2 as SVGEGT. Trimming cost V 8 bases and J 7 bases, with 14 bases left between them. There are 13 residues in the CDR3. The CDR3 loop reads CASGRDNNGELFF. In DNA form, the CDR3 reads TGTGCCAGCGGCCGGGACAATAACGGGGAGCTGTTTTTT.

The chain combines TRBV5-4 with TRBJ2-3; TRBD2 agrees at 14 bases. V was pared by 4 bases and J by 4 bases, with 2 bases of the junction left unmatched. CDR3 size: 15 residues. Looked up from germline, CDR1 is SGHNT and CDR2 is YYREEE (reference sequence). The CDR3 region has the DNA TGTGCCAGCAGCCTGACTAGCGGGGGGGCAGATACGCAGTATTTT. It translates to CASSLTSGGADTQYF. The variable domain in full, with the rest retrieved from reference TRBV5-4 and TRBJ2-3, is ETGVTQSPTHLIKTRGQQVTLRCSSQSGHNTVSWYQQALGQGPQFIFQYYREEENGRGNFPPRFSGLQFPNYSSELNVNALELDDSALYLCASSLTSGGADTQYFGPGTRLTVL.